The T cell receptor beta chain under discussion was sequenced for a study of OX40 agonist ivuxolimab in advanced cancers. Across the whole study: The dose-escalation cohort was approximately 85% male, with a mean age of about 56 years, ranging about 23 to 90. General study points: Both CD4+ and CD8+ T cell populations in blood had undergone clonal expansion by week 6 at 0.1 to 3.0 mg/kg.

Turning to this clone: Its cognate antigen is unknown.

Trimming removed 6 bases from V and 4 bases from J, with 16 bases in between. This CDR3 is 15 amino acids long. The germline V gene encodes CDR1 MDHEN and CDR2 SYDVKM. The repertoire was sequenced with immunoSEQ multiplex PCR; TCRdb's copy has only in-frame clones and lacks some. The table lists tens of thousands of clones, about 90% of them singletons. This chain links TRBV28 with TRBJ1-3; D is unclear. The origin of this receptor is an adult with an advanced solid tumor such as melanoma, head and neck, liver or kidney cancer. The material was CD4+ or CD8+ T cells sorted from blood, obtained in a trial of the OX40 agonist ivuxolimab. This CDR3 reads CASSPTGRRGNTIYF. CDR3 nucleotide sequence: TGTGCCAGCAGCCCTACGGGCAGACGCGGAAACACCATATATTTT.